Detailed here is one T cell receptor beta chain. These data are taken from a study of blood T cell repertoires in COVID-19. Original processing notes: Counts of nucleated cells, estimated from reference gene primer amplification, were obtained. Assay used: immunoSEQ multiplex PCR; TCRdb lists only in-frame clones, some missing. That table furnishes V, J and clone size, whereas the DNA furnished D and trimming. The sample holds about 190,000 clones, approximately 86% seen once. V lost 4 bases, J lost 6 bases, and 11 bases lay in between. The CDR3 is 13 amino acids. Per the germline V gene, CDR1 is SNHLY and CDR2 is FYNNEI.

This TCR was sampled from a young man with acute or convalescent COVID-19. The sequenced sample consisted of peripheral blood. This chain joins TRBV2 and TRBJ2-3; D is undetermined. The CDR3 DNA is TGTGCCAGCAGTGTTGAGGTAACGGATACGCAGTATTTT. Amino acid sequence: CASSVEVTDTQYF.